The sequence of this T cell receptor beta chain was determined in a study of beta chain features in type 1 diabetes listed by TCRdb under 2018. General notes on the study: Patients and healthy donors did not differ in mean age, gender distribution, total cell number or subset yield. A total of roughly 99,000,000 sorted cells were examined across all samples, and the number of cells per subset was strongly correlated with RNA yield. In the study, TCRB repertoires of sorted circulating CD4+ T cell subsets from recently diagnosed type 1 diabetes patients were compared with those of matched healthy donors. Regulatory and stem cell-like memory subsets were obtained from only 8 patients and roughly eight healthy donors, while naive and central memory subsets were obtained from all 30 or so donors. What the study reported, not specific to this receptor: Because cDNA was sequenced instead of genomic DNA, highly expressing activated cells could be over-represented, though the groups showed no difference in activation or CD3 levels. A moderate but significant shortening of TCRB CDR3 length was observed in type 1 diabetes patients in all four CD4+ subsets. Shorter templates might be favored by PCR, yet because patient and control samples were amplified and corrected together, any such skew would affect both groups equally. Fewer insertions and more nucleotide deletions at VDJ recombination sites were observed in patients with type 1 diabetes, implying thymic rearrangement abnormalities. Naive, central memory and regulatory TCRB repertoires appeared more similar among patients than among healthy donors. HLA sub-analyses involved small numbers of individuals, so any influence of HLA type on TCRB rearrangement remained unresolved.

This clone was counted once. Its antigen remains undetermined. The input lacks base qualities; no much larger clone sits a single base away. Each donor gave one peripheral blood draw, roughly 120 mL on average, collected into heparinised tubes. Using a panel that included CD45RO, CCR7, CD25, CD127, CD95 and CD27, naive, central memory, regulatory and stem cell-like memory CD4+ T cells were sorted on a BD FACSAria II. Every sorted population had a purity above 95%. Right away, PBMCs were isolated by Lymphoprep density gradient centrifugation and were stained directly, with no culture step. Samples were stained and sorted in pairs, with one healthy donor and one patient per experiment, so that batch effects were minimized. All of the isolated RNA was reverse transcribed with the High Capacity cDNA Reverse Transcription Kit, so expressed TCRB transcripts were sequenced. Deep immunoSEQ sequencing was applied to naive, central memory and regulatory T cell samples, giving an average of around 3.4 million total reads per sample. Sorted cells were lysed in RLT buffer, and RNA was extracted using DNase-treated RNeasy Micro or Mini kits according to cell number. To prevent cross-contamination, every cell subset was processed on its own, while patient and healthy donor samples were processed together. The immunoSEQ multiplex PCR was used to amplify TCRB sequences from cDNA, generating 87-bp fragments that spanned the CDR3 region. The amplicons were sequenced using the Illumina HiSeq platform. The paper's data handling went like this. Synthetic template baselines were used to correct PCR bias computationally, reads within Hamming distance 2 were collapsed, and singletons that could not be merged were discarded. Reads were aligned against IMGT so that V, D and J genes, CDR3 length and insertions or deletions at six rearrangement sites could be assigned. Within each subset, clonotype counts were normalized to the number of sorted cells before true diversity and Gini coefficients were calculated with the tcR R package. Repertoire sharing was quantified using the overlap coefficient calculated on TCRB nucleotide sequences. As a proxy for the pre-selection repertoire, out-of-frame TCRB sequences from naive cells were analyzed. The immuneACCESS repertoire file appears here via TCRdb, limited to in-frame rearrangements. These files lack a portion of the clones; in checked studies, under half of the deficit traces to unresolved V genes, and the cause of the others is not known. That table supplies the V and J calls and clone size; D and trimming were determined from the DNA. The table for this sample lists over 200,000 clones; 11% of them were counted only once. The top ten clonotypes cover around 0.018% of the sample.

Taken from cysteine to phenylalanine, the CDR3 has 17 residues. The retained sequence is limited to the CDR3, 51 bases, with the frame set at the first base. The germline V gene specifies SGHTA as CDR1 and FQGNSA as CDR2. Ends trimmed: V by 5 bases, J by 5 bases; bases unmatched to a gene: 9. Input material: naive CD4+ T cells from blood. Read against the paper, the sample's cell subset or site label means: true naive CD4+ T cells. This clonotype originated in a man aged 30 to 39 with type 1 diabetes. The chain is assembled from TRBV7-2 and TRBJ2-5, with TRBD2 identical over 15 junction bases. In nucleotide form, the sequence is TGTGCCAGCAGCACTGGGACTAGCGGGGGGTCCCGCGAGACCCAGTACTTC. Its translation reads: CASSTGTSGGSRETQYF.